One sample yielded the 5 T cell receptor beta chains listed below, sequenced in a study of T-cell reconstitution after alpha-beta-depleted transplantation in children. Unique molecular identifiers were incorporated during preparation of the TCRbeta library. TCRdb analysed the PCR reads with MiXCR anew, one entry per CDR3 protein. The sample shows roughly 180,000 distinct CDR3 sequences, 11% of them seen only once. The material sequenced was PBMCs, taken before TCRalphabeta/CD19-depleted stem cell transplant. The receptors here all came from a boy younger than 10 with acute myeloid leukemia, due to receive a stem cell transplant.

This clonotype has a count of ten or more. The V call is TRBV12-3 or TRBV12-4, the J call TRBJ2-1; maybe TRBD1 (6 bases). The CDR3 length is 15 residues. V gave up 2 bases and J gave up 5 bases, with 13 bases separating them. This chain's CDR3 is CASSLRGSPDNEQFF. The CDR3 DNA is TGTGCCAGCAGTTTAAGGGGGAGCCCCGACAATGAGCAGTTCTTC.

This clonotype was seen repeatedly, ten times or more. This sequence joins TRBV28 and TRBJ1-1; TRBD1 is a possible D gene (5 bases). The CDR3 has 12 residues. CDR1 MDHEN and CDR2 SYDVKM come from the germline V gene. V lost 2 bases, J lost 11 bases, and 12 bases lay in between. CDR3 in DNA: TGTGCCAGCAGTTTACCCGGGACCCGGGCTTTCTTT. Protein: CASSLPGTRAFF.

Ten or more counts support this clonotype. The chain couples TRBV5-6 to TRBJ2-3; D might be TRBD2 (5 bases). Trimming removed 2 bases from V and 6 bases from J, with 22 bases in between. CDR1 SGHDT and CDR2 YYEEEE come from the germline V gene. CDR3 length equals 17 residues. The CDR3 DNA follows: TGTGCCAGCAGCTTCCGGGATAGCCCAGGTGGTTGGGATACGCAGTATTTT. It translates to CASSFRDSPGGWDTQYF.

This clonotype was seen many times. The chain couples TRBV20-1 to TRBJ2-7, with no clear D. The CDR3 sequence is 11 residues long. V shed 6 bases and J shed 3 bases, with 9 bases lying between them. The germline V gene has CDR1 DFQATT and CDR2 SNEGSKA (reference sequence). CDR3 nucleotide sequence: TGCAGTGCCCAAAAATACTACGAGCAGTACTTC. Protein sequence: CSAQKYYEQYF.

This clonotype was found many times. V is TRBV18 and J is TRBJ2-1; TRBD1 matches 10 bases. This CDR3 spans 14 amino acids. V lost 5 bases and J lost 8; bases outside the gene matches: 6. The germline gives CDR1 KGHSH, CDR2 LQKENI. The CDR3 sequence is CASSSGQGYDEQFF. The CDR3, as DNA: TGTGCCAGCTCATCGGGACAGGGGTATGATGAGCAGTTCTTC. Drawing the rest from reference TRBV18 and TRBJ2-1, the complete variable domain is NAGVMQNPRHLVRRRGQEARLRCSPMKGHSHVYWYRQLPEEGLKFMVYLQKENIIDESGMPKERFSAEFPKEGPSILRIQQVVRGDSAAYFCASSSGQGYDEQFFGPGTRLTVL.